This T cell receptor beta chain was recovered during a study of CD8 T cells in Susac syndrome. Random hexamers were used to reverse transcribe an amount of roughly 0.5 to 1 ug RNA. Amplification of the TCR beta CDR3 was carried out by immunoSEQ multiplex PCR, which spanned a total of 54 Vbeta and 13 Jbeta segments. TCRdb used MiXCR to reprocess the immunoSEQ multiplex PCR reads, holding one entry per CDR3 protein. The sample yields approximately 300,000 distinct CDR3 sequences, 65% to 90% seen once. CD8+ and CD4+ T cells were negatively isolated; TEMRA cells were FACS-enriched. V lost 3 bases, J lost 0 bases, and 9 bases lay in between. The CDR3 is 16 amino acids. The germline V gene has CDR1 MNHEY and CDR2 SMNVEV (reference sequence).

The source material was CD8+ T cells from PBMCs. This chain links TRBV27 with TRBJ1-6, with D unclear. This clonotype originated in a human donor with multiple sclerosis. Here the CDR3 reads CASSFGWSSYNSPLHF. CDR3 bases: TGTGCCAGCAGTTTCGGTTGGAGCTCCTATAATTCACCCCTCCACTTT.